What follows is one T cell receptor (beta chain) and its context. The source of the sample is a study of blood T cells in healthy people across ages. Using a J-beta primer mix together with a sample-barcoded 5' primer, a second PCR was run for roughly 7 to 11 cycles. TCRdb analysed the 5' RACE reads with MiXCR anew, one entry per CDR3 protein. The profile shows about a million distinct CDR3 sequences, 45% to 60% of them singletons. The CDR3 sequence is 14 residues long. Germline V gene lookup returns CDR1 MNHEY and CDR2 SMNVEV (reference sequence). Trimming shortened V by 8 bases and J by 5 bases, and 18 bases separated the two germline ends.

Material for sequencing was blood. V gene TRBV27 combines with J gene TRBJ2-5; D gene uncertain. The sequence derives from a woman in her sixties or seventies in good health. The CDR3 DNA sequence: TGTGCCAGCTATCGCCTCGGAGAGAGGGAGACCCAGTACTTC. Translating gives CASYRLGERETQYF.